Reported below is one TCR beta chain. What it binds is unknown. V lost 5 bases, J lost 6 bases, and 4 bases stayed unmatched. Per germline, CDR1 SGHRS and CDR2 YFSETQ. The CDR3 runs 15 residues. This sample is part of a study of blood T cells in healthy people across ages. General study points: The unknown donor CMV status may have confounded expanded clonotype changes. Getting older went along with TCR beta diversity per million T cells dropping roughly linearly. Strongly correlated with naive T cell percentage was TCR beta diversity.

With a J-beta primer mix and a sample-barcoded 5' primer, a second PCR ran about 7 to 11 cycles. One entry per CDR3 protein, called by TCRdb with MiXCR from the 5' RACE reads. The sample has hundreds of thousands of distinct CDR3 sequences, 58% seen once. Sample: blood. The chain recombines TRBV5-1 with TRBJ2-1, with 14 bases fitting TRBD2. The receptor's source is a man in his sixties in good health. The CDR3 region has the DNA TGCGCCAGCAGGGAAGGGACTAGCGGGGGCAATGAGCAGTTCTTC. Translating gives CASREGTSGGNEQFF.